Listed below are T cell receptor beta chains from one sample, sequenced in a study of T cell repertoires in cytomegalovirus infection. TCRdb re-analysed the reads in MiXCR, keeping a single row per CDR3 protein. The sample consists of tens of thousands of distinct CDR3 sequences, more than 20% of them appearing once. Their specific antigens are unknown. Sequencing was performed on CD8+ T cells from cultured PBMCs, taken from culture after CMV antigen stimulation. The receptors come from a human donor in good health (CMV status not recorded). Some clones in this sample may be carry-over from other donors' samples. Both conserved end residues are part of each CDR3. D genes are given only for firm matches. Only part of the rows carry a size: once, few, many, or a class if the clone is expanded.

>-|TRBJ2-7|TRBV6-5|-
CASSYPKGGIYEQYF
TGTGCCAGCAGTTACCCCAAGGGGGGGATATACGAGCAGTACTTC
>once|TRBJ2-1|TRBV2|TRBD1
CASIAGQGKRNEQFF
TGTGCCAGCATCGCGGGACAGGGGAAACGCAATGAGCAGTTCTTC
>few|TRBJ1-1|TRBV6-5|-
CASSYEAGVNTEAFF
TGTGCCAGCAGTTACGAGGCGGGGGTGAACACTGAAGCTTTCTTT
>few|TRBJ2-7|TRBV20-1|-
CSASDVSYEQYF
TGCAGTGCTTCGGACGTCTCCTACGAGCAGTACTTC
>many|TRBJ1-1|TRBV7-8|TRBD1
CASSSRQGVTNTEAFF
TGTGCCAGCAGCTCCCGACAGGGGGTAACGAACACTGAAGCTTTCTTT
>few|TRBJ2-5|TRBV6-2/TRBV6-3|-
CASSYVQGTTQETQYF
TGTGCCAGCAGTTACGTCCAGGGCACTACCCAAGAGACCCAGTACTTC
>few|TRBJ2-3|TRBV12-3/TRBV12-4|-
CASAQGGEGVTDTQYF
TGTGCCAGCGCCCAGGGTGGAGAGGGGGTCACAGATACGCAGTATTTT
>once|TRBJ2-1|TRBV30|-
CAWSPGPGPRTMSSYNEQFF
TGTGCCTGGAGCCCCGGCCCAGGTCCCCGGACCATGAGCTCCTACAATGAGCAGTTCTTC
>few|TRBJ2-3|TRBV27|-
CASGSWGTDTQYF
TGTGCCAGCGGCTCCTGGGGGACAGATACGCAGTATTTT
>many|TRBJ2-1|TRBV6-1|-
CASSEDWTENNEQFF
TGTGCCAGCAGTGAAGATTGGACAGAGAACAATGAGCAGTTCTTC
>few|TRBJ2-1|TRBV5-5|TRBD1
CASTNDLTGSSSYNEQFF
TGTGCCAGCACCAACGATCTGACAGGGTCCAGCTCCTACAATGAGCAGTTCTTC
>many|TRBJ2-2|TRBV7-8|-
CASSLGAGLNTGELFF
TGTGCCAGCAGCTTAGGGGCCGGGCTGAACACCGGGGAGCTGTTTTTT
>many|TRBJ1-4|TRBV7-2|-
CASSSRTGSPEKLFF
TGTGCCAGCAGCTCCCGAACGGGCAGCCCTGAAAAACTGTTTTTT
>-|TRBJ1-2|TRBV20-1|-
CSARRGYGYTF
TGCAGTGCTAGGCGGGGCTATGGCTACACCTTC
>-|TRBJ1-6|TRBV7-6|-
CASSHQGSPFHF
TGTGCCAGCAGCCATCAGGGCTCACCCTTCCACTTT
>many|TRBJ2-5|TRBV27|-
CASSLGSQETQYF
TGTGCCAGCAGTTTAGGCAGTCAAGAGACCCAGTACTTC
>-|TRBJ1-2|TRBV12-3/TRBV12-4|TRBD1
CASRLGAGGDGYTF
TGTGCCAGCAGATTGGGTGCAGGGGGCGATGGCTACACCTTC
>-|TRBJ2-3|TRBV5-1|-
CASSLDQASTDTQYF
TGCGCCAGCAGCTTGGACCAGGCCAGCACAGATACGCAGTATTTT
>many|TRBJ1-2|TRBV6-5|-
CASSYLGAPNYGYTF
TGTGCCAGCAGTTATCTCGGGGCACCAAACTATGGCTACACCTTC
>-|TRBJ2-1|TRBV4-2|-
CASSQVNEQFF
TGTGCCAGCAGCCAAGTGAATGAGCAGTTCTTC
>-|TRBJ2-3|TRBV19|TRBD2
CASSFGLAGVPSTDTQYF
TGTGCCAGTTCCTTCGGACTAGCGGGGGTACCAAGCACAGATACGCAGTATTTT
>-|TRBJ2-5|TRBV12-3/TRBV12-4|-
CASSFGTRLSDQYF
TGTGCCAGCAGTTTTGGGACAAGGTTGTCCGACCAGTACTTC
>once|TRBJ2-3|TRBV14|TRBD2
CASSPHGWRGAGSDTQYF
TGTGCCAGCAGCCCTCACGGATGGCGGGGGGCTGGTTCAGATACGCAGTATTTT
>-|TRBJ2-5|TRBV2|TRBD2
CASSERLAGATRETQYF
TGTGCCAGCAGTGAACGGCTAGCGGGAGCCACCAGGGAGACCCAGTACTTC
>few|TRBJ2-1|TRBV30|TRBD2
CAWSPRGGASYNEQFF
TGTGCCTGGAGTCCCCGGGGGGGGGCCTCCTACAATGAGCAGTTCTTC
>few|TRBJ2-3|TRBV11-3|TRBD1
CASSLDQTGGFTDTQYF
TGTGCCAGCAGCTTAGATCAAACAGGGGGCTTCACAGATACGCAGTATTTT
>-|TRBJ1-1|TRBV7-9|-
CASSLVQLEAFF
TGTGCCAGCAGCTTAGTACAGCTTGAAGCTTTCTTT
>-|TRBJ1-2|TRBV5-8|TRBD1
CASSLLTGAYGYTF
TGTGCCAGCAGCTTGCTGACAGGGGCGTATGGCTACACCTTC
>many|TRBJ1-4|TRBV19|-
CASIPGDWGDSNEKLFF
TGTGCCAGTATTCCGGGGGACTGGGGGGACTCAAATGAAAAACTGTTTTTT
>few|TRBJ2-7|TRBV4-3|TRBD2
CASSQEEGGLADGSYEQYF
TGCGCCAGCAGCCAAGAGGAGGGCGGACTAGCGGACGGCTCCTACGAGCAGTACTTC
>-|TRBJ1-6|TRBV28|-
CASSLWQSNNSPLHF
TGTGCCAGCAGTTTATGGCAGTCGAATAATTCACCCCTCCACTTT
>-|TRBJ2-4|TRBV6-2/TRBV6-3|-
CASSYSIGTAKNIQYF
TGTGCCAGCAGTTACTCGATAGGGACTGCCAAAAACATTCAGTACTTC
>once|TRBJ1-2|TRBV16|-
CASSQYRESWDGYTF
TGTGCCAGCAGCCAATACAGGGAAAGTTGGGATGGCTACACCTTC
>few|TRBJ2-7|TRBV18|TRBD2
CASSPLGLAGDFYEQYF
TGTGCCAGCTCACCTCTCGGACTAGCGGGAGACTTCTACGAGCAGTACTTC
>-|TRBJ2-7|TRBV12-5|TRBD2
CASGLDRLAASYEQYF
TGTGCTAGTGGTTTGGACCGACTAGCGGCCTCCTACGAGCAGTACTTC
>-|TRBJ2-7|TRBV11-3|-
CASSLPPAGSYEQYF
TGTGCCAGCAGCTTACCACCGGCAGGCAGCTACGAGCAGTACTTC
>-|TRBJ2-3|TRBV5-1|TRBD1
CASRGGQGALGNGSEDTQYF
TGCGCCAGCAGGGGCGGACAGGGGGCGCTGGGAAATGGGTCGGAAGATACGCAGTATTTT
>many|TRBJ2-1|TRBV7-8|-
CASSLDGGNEQFF
TGTGCCAGCAGCTTAGATGGGGGAAATGAGCAGTTCTTC
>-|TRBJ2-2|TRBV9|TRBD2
CASSESGRWSGELFF
TGTGCCAGCAGCGAGAGCGGGAGATGGTCCGGGGAGCTGTTTTTT
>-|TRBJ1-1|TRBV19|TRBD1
CASSILPRQGAGTEAFF
TGTGCCAGTAGTATATTACCCCGACAGGGGGCTGGCACTGAAGCTTTCTTT
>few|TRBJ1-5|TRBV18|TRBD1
CASSQGQGYQPQHF
TGTGCCAGCTCACAGGGACAGGGCTATCAGCCCCAGCATTTT
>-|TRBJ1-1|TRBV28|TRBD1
CASSLYATEGGNTEAFF
TGTGCCAGCAGTTTATACGCGACGGAAGGGGGCAATACTGAAGCTTTCTTT
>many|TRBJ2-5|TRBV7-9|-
CASLSLGTQYF
TGTGCCAGCCTCTCCCTGGGGACCCAGTACTTC
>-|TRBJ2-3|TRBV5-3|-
CASSPASGSEEDTQYF
TGTGCCAGCAGCCCTGCGTCTGGTTCGGAGGAAGATACGCAGTATTTT
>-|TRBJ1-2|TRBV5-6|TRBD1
CASRLRGQGSANYGYTF
TGTGCCAGCAGGCTCAGGGGACAGGGATCAGCTAACTATGGCTACACCTTC
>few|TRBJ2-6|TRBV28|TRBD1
CASSFLRDRGVGGANVLTF
TGTGCCAGCAGTTTCCTTCGGGACAGGGGTGTTGGTGGGGCCAACGTCCTGACTTTC
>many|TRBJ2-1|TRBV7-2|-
CASSTSGGAVEQFF
TGTGCCAGCAGCACAAGTGGAGGGGCGGTTGAGCAGTTCTTC
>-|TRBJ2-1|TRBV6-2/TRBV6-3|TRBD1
CASRYGTGGINEQFF
TGTGCCAGCAGGTACGGGACAGGGGGAATCAATGAGCAGTTCTTC
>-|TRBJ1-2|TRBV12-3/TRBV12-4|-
CASSPGSPSNYGYTF
TGTGCCAGCAGTCCAGGGAGCCCCTCTAACTATGGCTACACCTTC
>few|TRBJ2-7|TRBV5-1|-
CASSLTTKLYEQYF
TGCGCCAGCAGCTTGACCACGAAACTCTACGAGCAGTACTTC
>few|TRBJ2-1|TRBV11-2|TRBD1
CASSPGQGAGDEQFF
TGTGCCAGCAGCCCGGGACAGGGGGCAGGGGATGAGCAGTTCTTC
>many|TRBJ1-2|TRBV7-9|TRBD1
CASSYPGQGEEDGYTF
TGTGCCAGCAGCTACCCAGGACAGGGGGAAGAGGATGGCTACACCTTC
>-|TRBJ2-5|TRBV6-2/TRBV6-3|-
CASSYSLQKETQYF
TGTGCCAGCAGTTACTCATTACAGAAAGAGACCCAGTACTTC
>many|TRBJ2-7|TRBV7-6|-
CASSLEADSSYEQYF
TGTGCCAGCAGCTTAGAAGCGGATAGCTCCTACGAGCAGTACTTC
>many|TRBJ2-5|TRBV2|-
CASTPERTGWVETQYF
TGTGCCAGCACCCCCGAAAGAACAGGGTGGGTCGAGACCCAGTACTTC
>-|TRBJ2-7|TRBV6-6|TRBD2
CASSYSAGEVSYEQYF
TGTGCCAGCAGTTACTCGGCGGGAGAGGTTTCCTACGAGCAGTACTTC
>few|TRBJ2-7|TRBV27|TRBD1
CASKGQNYEQYF
TGTGCCTCCAAGGGACAGAACTACGAGCAGTACTTC
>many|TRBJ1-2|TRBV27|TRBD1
CASSMGQGAPGRGYGYTF
TGTGCCAGCAGTATGGGACAGGGGGCGCCCGGACGGGGCTATGGCTACACCTTC
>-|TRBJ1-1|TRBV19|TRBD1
CASSPGTGLMRATEAFF
TGTGCCAGTAGTCCCGGGACAGGTCTTATGAGAGCCACTGAAGCTTTCTTT
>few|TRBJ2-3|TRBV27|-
CASSLRGGTQYF
TGTGCCAGCAGTCTGCGAGGGGGTACGCAGTATTTT